The clone carrying this T cell receptor (beta chain) was counted a few times. No antigen is known for it. This entry belongs to a study of regulatory T cells in long-lasting Graves disease. General study points: Persistent disease was associated with favored TRBV28 usage and with favored use of TRBJ1-2 and TRBJ2-5.

To make TCR beta libraries, researchers used iRepertoire HTBI primers and Arm-PCR of CDR3 regions. A single record per CDR3 protein comes from TCRdb applying MiXCR to the multiplex PCR reads. The sample consists of roughly 490,000 distinct CDR3 sequences, approximately 23% of them appearing once. V trimming: 5 bases; J trimming: 5 bases; junction bases outside the gene matches: 10. The CDR3 runs 15 residues. CDR1 and CDR2 from the germline V gene are MNHNS and SASEGT. Time point indicated: persistent/refractory GD, antithyroid drugs over 5 years with positive TRAb. TCR sequences were obtained from RNA taken from PBMCs. Patients hailed from an endocrinology department in Xi'an, China.

Sequenced material: peripheral blood mononuclear cells (PBMCs), taken when the disease was refractory, from a patient treated with antithyroid drugs. The chain links TRBV6-1 to TRBJ2-7, with 9 bases aligning to TRBD2. This TCR was recovered from a female donor with Graves disease. The CDR3 sequence is CASSQVAGVVHEQYF. The CDR3 DNA sequence: TGTGCCAGCAGTCAAGTAGCGGGAGTAGTCCACGAGCAGTACTTC.